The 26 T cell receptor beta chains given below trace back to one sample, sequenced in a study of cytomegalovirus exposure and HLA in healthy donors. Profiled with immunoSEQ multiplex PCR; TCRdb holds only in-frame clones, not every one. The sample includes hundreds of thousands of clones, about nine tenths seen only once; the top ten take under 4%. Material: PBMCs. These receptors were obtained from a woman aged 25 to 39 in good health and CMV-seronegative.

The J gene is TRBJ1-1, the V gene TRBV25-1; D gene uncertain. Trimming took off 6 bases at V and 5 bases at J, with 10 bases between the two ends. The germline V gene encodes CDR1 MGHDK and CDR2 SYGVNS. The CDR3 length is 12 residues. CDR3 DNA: TGTGCCAGCAGAGGCCCGGGGACTGAAGCTTTCTTT. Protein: CASRGPGTEAFF.

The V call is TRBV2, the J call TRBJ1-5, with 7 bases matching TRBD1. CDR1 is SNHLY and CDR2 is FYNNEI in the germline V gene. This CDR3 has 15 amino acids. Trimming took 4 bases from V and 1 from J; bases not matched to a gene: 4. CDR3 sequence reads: CASSGQGISNQPQHF. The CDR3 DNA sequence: TGTGCCAGCAGTGGACAGGGTATCAGCAATCAGCCCCAGCATTTT. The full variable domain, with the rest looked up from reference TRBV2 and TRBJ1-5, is EPEVTQTPSHQVTQMGQEVILRCVPISNHLYFYWYRQILGQKVEFLVSFYNNEISEKSEIFDDQFSVERPDGSNFTLKIRSTKLEDSAMYFCASSGQGISNQPQHFGDGTRLSIL.

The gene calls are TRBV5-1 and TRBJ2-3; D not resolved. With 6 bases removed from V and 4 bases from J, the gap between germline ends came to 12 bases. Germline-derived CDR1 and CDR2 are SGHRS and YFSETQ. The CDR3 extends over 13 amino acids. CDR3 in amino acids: CASIGRRSDTQYF. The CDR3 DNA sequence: TGCGCCAGCATAGGTAGGCGGTCAGATACGCAGTATTTT.

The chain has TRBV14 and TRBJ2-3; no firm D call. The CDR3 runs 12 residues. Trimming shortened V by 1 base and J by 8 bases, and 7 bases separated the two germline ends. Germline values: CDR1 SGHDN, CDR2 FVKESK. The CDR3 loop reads CASSQVGFTQYF. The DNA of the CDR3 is TGTGCCAGCAGCCAAGTAGGGTTTACGCAGTATTTT.

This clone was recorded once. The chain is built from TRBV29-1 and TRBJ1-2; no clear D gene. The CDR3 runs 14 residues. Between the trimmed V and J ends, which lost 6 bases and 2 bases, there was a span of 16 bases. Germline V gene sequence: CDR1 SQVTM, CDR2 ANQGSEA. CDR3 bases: TGCAGCGTCCGACCCGGCAGAAGCAACTATGGCTACACCTTC. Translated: CSVRPGRSNYGYTF.

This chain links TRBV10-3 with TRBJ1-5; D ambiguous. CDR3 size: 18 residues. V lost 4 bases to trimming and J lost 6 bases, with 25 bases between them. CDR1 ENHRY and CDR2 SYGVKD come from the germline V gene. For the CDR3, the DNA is TGTGCCATCAGTGGAGATAATCCTGGCGGGCAGGCCGGTCAGCCCCAGCATTTT. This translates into CAISGDNPGGQAGQPQHF.

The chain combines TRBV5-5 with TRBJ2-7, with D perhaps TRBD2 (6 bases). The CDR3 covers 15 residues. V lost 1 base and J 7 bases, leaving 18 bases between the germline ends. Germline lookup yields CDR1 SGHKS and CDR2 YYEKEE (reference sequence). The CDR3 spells CASSLREAGLQEQYF. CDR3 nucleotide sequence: TGTGCCAGCAGCTTGAGGGAGGCAGGCCTACAAGAGCAGTACTTC.

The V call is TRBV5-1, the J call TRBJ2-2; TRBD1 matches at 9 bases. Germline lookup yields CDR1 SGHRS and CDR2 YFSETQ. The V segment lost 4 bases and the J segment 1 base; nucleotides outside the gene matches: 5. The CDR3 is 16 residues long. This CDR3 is CASSPRQGGNTGELFF. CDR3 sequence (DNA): TGCGCCAGCAGCCCTCGACAGGGGGGGAACACCGGGGAGCTGTTTTTT.

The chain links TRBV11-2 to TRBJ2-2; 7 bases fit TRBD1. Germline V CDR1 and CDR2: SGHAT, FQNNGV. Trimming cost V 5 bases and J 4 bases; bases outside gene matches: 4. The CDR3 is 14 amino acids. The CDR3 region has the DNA TGTGCCAGCAGCCGGGACAGTTCCACCGGGGAGCTGTTTTTT. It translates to CASSRDSSTGELFF.

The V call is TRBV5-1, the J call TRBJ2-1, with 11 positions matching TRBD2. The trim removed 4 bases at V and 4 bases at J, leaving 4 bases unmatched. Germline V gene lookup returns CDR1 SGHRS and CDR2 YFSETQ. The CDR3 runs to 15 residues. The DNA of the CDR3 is TGCGCCAGCAGCCCGACTAGCGGGGTTTACAATGAGCAGTTCTTC. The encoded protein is CASSPTSGVYNEQFF.

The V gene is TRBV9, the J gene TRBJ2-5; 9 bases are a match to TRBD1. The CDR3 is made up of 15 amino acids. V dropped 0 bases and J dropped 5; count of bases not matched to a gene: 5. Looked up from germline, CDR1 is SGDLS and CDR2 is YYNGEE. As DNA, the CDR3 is TGTGCCAGCAGCGTAGGGACAGGGGCCGGGGAGACCCAGTACTTC. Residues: CASSVGTGAGETQYF.

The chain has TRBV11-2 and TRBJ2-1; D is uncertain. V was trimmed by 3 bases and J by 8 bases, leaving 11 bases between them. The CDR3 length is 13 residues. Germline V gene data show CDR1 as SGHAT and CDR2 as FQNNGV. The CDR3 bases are TGTGCCAGCAGCTTGCCCGGCGAGGATGAGCAGTTCTTC. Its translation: CASSLPGEDEQFF.

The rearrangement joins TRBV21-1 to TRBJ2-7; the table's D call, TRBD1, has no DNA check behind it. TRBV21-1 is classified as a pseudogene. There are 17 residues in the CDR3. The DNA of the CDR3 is TGTGCCAGCATGACGGACCCGGACAGGCTCCCCTCCTACGAGCAGTACTTC. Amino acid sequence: CASMTDPDRLPSYEQYF.

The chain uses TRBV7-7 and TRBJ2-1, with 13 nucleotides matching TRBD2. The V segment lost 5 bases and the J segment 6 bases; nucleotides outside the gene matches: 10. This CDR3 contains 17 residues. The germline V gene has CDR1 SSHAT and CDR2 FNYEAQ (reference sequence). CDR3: CASSPRTSGSISNEQFF. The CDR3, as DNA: TGTGCCAGCAGCCCGCGGACTAGCGGGAGCATTAGCAATGAGCAGTTCTTC. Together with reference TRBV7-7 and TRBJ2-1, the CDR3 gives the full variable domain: GAGVSQSPRYKVTKRGQDVTLRCDPISSHATLYWYQQALGQGPEFLTYFNYEAQPDKSGLPSDRFSAERPEGSISTLTIQRTEQRDSAMYRCASSPRTSGSISNEQFFGPGTRLTVL.

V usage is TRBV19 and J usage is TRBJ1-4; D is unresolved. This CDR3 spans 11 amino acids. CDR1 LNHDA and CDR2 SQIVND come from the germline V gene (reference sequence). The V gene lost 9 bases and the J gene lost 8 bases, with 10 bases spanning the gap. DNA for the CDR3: TGTGCCAGCACCGCTGCGGAAAAACTGTTTTTT. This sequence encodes CASTAAEKLFF.

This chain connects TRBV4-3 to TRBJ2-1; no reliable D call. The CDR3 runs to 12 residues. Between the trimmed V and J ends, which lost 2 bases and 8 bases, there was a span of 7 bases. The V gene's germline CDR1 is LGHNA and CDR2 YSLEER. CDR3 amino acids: CASSQSFDEQFF. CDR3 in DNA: TGCGCCAGCAGCCAATCCTTCGATGAGCAGTTCTTC.

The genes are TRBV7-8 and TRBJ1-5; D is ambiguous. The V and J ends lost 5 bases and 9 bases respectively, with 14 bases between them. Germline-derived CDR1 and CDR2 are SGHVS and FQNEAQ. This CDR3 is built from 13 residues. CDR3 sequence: CASSPTEWGPQHF. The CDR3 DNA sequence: TGTGCCAGCAGCCCAACGGAGTGGGGGCCCCAGCATTTT.

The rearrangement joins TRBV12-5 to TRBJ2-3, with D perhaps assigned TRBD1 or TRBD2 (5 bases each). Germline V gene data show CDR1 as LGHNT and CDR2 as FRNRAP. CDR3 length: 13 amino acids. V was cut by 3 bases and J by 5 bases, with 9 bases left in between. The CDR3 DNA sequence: TGTGCTAGTGGTTTTGGGGGTGAAGATACGCAGTATTTT. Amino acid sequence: CASGFGGEDTQYF.

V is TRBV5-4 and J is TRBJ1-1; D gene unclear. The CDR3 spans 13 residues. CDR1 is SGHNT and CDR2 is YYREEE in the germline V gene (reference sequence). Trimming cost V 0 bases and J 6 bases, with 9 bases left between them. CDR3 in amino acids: CASSLAEGSEAFF. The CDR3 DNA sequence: TGTGCCAGCAGCTTGGCCGAGGGATCTGAAGCTTTCTTT.

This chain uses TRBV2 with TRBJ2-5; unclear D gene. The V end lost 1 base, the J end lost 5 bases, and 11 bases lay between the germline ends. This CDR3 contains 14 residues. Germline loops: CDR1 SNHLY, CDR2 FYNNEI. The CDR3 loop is CASSEVTAAETQYF. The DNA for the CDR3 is TGTGCCAGCAGTGAAGTAACGGCGGCTGAGACCCAGTACTTC.

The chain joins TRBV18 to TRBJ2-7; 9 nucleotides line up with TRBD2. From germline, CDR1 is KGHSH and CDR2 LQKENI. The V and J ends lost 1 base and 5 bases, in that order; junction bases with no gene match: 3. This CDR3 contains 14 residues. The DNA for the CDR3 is TGTGCCAGCTCACCACGGCGGGAGGGCCACGAGCAGTACTTC. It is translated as CASSPRREGHEQYF.

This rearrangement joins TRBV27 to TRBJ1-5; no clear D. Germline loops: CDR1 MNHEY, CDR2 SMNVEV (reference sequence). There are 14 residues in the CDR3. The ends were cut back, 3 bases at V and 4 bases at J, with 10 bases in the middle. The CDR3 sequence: CASSLVLGNQPQHF. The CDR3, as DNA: TGTGCCAGCAGTTTGGTATTGGGGAATCAGCCCCAGCATTTT.

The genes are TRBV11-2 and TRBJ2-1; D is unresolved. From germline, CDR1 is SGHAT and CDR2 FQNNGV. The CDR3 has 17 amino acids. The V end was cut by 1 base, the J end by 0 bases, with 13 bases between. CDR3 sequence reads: CASSLVFGSDSYNEQFF. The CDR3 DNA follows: TGTGCCAGCAGCTTAGTGTTCGGCAGCGACTCCTACAATGAGCAGTTCTTC. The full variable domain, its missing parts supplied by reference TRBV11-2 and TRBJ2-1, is EAGVAQSPRYKIIEKRQSVAFWCNPISGHATLYWYQQILGQGPKLLIQFQNNGVVDDSQLPKDRFSAERLKGVDSTLKIQPAKLEDSAVYLCASSLVFGSDSYNEQFFGPGTRLTVL.

The CDR3 sequence is CASSVATGGNNNEQFF. The CDR3 bases are TGTGCCAGCAGCGTAGCAACAGGGGGTAACAACAATGAGCAGTTCTTC. V usage is TRBV9 and J usage is TRBJ2-1; 8 bases are a match to TRBD1. The CDR3 sequence is 16 residues long. V trimming: 0 bases; J trimming: 5 bases; junction bases outside the gene matches: 7. Germline CDR1 is SGDLS and CDR2 is YYNGEE.

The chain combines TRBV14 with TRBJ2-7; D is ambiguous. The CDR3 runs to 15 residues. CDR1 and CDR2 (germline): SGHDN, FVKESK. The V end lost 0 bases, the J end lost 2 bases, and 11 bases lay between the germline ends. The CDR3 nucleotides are TGTGCCAGCAGCCAAGATCTAGGCGGTCCCTACGAGCAGTACTTC. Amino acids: CASSQDLGGPYEQYF.

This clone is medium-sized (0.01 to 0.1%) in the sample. The CDR3 DNA reads as TGCGCCAGCAGCCAAGATTTTCCTGGGACTAGCAATGAGCAGTTCTTC. Amino acids: CASSQDFPGTSNEQFF. The chain joins TRBV4-3 to TRBJ2-1, with 8 nucleotides matching TRBD2. The CDR3 consists of 16 residues. The V gene end was trimmed by 0 bases and the J gene end by 6 bases; junction bases not matched to a gene: 7. Germline lookup yields CDR1 LGHNA and CDR2 YSLEER.